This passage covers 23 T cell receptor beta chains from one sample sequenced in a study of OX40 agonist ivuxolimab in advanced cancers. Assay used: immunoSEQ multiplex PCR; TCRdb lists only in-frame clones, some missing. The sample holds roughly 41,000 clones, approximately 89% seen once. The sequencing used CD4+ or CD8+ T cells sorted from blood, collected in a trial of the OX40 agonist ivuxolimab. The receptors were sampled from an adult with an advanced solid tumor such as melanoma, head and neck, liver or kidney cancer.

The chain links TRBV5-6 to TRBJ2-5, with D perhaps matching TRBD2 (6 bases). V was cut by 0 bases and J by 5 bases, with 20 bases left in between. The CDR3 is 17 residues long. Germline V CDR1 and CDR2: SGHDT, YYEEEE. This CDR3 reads CASSLVGGLGIFETQYF. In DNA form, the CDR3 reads TGTGCCAGCAGCTTGGTGGGGGGTTTGGGAATTTTTGAGACCCAGTACTTC.

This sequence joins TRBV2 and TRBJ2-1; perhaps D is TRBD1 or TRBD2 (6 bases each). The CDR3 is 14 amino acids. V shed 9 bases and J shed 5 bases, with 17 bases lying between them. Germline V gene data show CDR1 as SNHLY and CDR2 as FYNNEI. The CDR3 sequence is CASFLVGGDNEQFF. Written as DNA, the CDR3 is TGTGCCAGTTTCCTAGTGGGGGGCGACAATGAGCAGTTCTTC.

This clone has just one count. The CDR3 here is CASSYSIGRGGYTF. CDR3 sequence (DNA): TGTGCCAGCAGTTACTCGATAGGGCGGGGTGGCTACACCTTC. This rearrangement joins TRBV6-5 to TRBJ1-2; D is ambiguous. Trimming took off 0 bases at V and 7 bases at J, with 12 bases between the two ends. The CDR3 spans 14 residues. CDR1 and CDR2 from the germline V gene are MNHEY and SVGAGI.

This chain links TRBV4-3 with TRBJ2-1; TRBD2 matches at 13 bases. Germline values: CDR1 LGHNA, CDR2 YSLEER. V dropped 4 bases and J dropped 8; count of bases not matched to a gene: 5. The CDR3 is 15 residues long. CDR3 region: CASSPTSGGSYEQFF. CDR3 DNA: TGCGCCAGCAGCCCGACTAGCGGGGGGTCTTATGAGCAGTTCTTC.

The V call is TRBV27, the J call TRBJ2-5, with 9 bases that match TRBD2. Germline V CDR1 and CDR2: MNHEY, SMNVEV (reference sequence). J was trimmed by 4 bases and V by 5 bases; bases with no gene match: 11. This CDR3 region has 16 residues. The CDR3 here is CASSLDPGLALETQYF. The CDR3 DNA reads TGTGCCAGCAGTCTTGACCCGGGACTAGCATTAGAGACCCAGTACTTC.

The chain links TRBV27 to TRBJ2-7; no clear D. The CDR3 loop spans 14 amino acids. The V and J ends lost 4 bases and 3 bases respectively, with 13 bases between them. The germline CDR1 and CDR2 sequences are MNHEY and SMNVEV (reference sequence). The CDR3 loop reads CASSSWTDVYEQYF. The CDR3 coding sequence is TGTGCCAGCAGTTCGTGGACCGACGTCTACGAGCAGTACTTC.

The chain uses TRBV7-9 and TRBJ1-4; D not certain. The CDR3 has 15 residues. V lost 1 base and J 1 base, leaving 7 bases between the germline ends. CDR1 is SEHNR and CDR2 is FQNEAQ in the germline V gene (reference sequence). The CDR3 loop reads CASSLGPRTNEKLFF. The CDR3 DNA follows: TGTGCCAGCAGCTTAGGCCCCAGAACTAATGAAAAACTGTTTTTT. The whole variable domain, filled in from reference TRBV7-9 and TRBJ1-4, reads DTGVSQNPRHKITKRGQNVTFRCDPISEHNRLYWYRQTLGQGPEFLTYFQNEAQLEKSRLLSDRFSAERPKGSFSTLEIQRTEQGDSAMYLCASSLGPRTNEKLFFGSGTQLSVL.

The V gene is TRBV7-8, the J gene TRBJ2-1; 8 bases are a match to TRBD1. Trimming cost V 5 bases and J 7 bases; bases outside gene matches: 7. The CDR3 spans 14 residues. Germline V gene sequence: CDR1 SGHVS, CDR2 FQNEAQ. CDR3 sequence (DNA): TGTGCCAGCAGCCCACCCCGGACAGGGAATGAGCAGTTCTTC. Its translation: CASSPPRTGNEQFF.

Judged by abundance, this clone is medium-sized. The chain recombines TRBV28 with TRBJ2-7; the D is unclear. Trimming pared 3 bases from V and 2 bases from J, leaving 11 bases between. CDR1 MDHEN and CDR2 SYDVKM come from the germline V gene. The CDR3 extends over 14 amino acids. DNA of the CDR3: TGTGCCAGCAGTTTCCCCTTAAAACCCTACGAGCAGTACTTC. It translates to CASSFPLKPYEQYF.

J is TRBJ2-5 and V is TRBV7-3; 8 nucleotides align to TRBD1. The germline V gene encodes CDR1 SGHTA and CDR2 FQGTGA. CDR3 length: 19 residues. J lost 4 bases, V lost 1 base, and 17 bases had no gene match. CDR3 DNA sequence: TGTGCCAGCAGCTTAAATGGTTGGGAGGCCGCGACAGGGGTAGAGACCCAGTACTTC. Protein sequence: CASSLNGWEAATGVETQYF.

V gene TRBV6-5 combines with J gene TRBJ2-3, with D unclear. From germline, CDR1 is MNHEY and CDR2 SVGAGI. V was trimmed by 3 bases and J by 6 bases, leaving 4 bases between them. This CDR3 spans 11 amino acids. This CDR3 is CASSYSDTQYF. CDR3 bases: TGTGCCAGCAGTTATTCCGATACGCAGTATTTT.

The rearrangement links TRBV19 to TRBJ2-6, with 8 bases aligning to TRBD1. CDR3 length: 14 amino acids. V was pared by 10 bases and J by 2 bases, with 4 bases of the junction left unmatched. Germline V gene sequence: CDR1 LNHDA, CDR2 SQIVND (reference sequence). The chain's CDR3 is CATKQGAGANVLTF. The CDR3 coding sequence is TGTGCCACCAAACAGGGGGCTGGGGCCAACGTCCTGACTTTC.

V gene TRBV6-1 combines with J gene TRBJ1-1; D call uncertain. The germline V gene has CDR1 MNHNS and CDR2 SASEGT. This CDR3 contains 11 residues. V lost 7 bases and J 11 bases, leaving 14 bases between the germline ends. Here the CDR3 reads CASIHGVRAFF. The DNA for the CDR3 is TGTGCCAGCATCCACGGGGTACGCGCTTTCTTT.

The CDR3 loop is CASSLPLNTEAFF. The CDR3 DNA reads as TGTGCCAGCAGCTTACCTCTGAACACTGAAGCTTTCTTT. This chain joins TRBV11-2 and TRBJ1-1; D is unresolved. V was pared by 2 bases and J by 0 bases, with 4 bases between. CDR3 size: 13 residues. The V gene's germline CDR1 is SGHAT and CDR2 FQNNGV.

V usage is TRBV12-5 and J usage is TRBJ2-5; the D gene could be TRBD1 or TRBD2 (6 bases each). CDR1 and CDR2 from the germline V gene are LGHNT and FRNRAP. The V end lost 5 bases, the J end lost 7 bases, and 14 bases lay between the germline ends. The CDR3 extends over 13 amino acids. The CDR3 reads CASGTGPGGTQYF. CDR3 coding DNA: TGTGCTAGTGGTACAGGGCCCGGGGGGACCCAGTACTTC. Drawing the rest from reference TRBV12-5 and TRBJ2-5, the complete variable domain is DARVTQTPRHKVTEMGQEVTMRCQPILGHNTVFWYRQTMMQGLELLAYFRNRAPLDDSGMPKDRFSAEMPDATLATLKIQPSEPRDSAVYFCASGTGPGGTQYFGPGTRLLVL.

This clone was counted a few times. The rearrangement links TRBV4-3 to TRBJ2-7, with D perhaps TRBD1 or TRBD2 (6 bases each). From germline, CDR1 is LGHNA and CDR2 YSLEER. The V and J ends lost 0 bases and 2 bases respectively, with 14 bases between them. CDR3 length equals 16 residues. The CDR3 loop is CASSQDSTGATYEQYF. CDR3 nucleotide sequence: TGCGCCAGCAGCCAAGATTCGACGGGGGCGACCTACGAGCAGTACTTC.

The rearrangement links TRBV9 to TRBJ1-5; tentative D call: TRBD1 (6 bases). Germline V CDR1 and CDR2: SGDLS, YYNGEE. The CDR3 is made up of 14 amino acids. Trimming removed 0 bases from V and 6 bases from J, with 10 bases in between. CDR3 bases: TGTGCCAGCAGCGTAGGAGGGGGGCTTCAGCCCCAGCATTTT. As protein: CASSVGGGLQPQHF. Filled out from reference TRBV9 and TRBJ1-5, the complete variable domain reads DSGVTQTPKHLITATGQRVTLRCSPRSGDLSVYWYQQSLDQGLQFLIQYYNGEERAKGNILERFSAQQFPDLHSELNLSSLELGDSALYFCASSVGGGLQPQHFGDGTRLSIL.

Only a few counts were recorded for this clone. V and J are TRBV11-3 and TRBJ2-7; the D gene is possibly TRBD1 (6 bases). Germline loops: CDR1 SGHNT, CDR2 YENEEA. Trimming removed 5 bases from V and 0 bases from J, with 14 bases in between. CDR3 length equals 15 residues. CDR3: CASSQAPTGSYEQYF. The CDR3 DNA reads TGTGCCAGCAGCCAAGCCCCGACAGGCTCCTACGAGCAGTACTTC.

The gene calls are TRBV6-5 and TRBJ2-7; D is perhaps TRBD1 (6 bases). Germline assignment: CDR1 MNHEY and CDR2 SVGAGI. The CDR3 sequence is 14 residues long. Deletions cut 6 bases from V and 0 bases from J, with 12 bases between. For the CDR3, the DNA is TGTGCCAGCAGCCCACAGGGATTCTCCTACGAGCAGTACTTC. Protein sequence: CASSPQGFSYEQYF.

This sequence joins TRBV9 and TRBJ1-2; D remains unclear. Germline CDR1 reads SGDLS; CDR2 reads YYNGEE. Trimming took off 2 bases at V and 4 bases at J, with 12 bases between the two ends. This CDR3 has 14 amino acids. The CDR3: CASSVGLLGYGYTF. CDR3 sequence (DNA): TGTGCCAGCAGCGTGGGATTGTTGGGCTATGGCTACACCTTC.

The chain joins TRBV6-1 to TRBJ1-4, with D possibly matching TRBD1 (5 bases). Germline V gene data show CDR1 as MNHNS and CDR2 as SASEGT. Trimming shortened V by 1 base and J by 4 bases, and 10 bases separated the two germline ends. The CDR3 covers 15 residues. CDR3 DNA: TGTGCCAGCAGTGAAGGGGGCACGTTTAATGAAAAACTGTTTTTT. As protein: CASSEGGTFNEKLFF.

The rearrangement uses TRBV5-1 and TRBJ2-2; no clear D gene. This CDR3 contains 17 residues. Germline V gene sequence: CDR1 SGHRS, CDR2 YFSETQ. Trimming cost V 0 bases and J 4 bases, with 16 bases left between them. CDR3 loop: CASSLALTGSFTGELFF. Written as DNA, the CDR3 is TGCGCCAGCAGCTTGGCCCTTACCGGGTCTTTCACCGGGGAGCTGTTTTTT.

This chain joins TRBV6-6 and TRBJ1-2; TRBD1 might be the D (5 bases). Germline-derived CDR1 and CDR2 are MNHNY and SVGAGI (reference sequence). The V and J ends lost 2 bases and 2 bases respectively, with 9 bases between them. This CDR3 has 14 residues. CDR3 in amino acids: CASSYEGSNYGYTF. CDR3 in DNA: TGTGCCAGCAGTTACGAGGGGTCAAACTATGGCTACACCTTC.